Listed here is a single T cell receptor (beta chain). This table comes from immunoSEQ multiplex PCR, and its TCRdb copy is limited to in-frame clones, with some not included. The data contain 74,000 or so clones, 90% to 95% of them seen just once; the ten biggest clones take up less than 0.35%. There are 15 residues in the CDR3. CDR1 and CDR2 from the germline V gene are SNHLY and FYNNEI. Trimming removed 6 bases from V and 4 bases from J; junction bases left unmatched: 10. This sample is drawn from a study of OX40 agonist ivuxolimab in advanced cancers. This TCR was sampled from an adult with an advanced solid tumor such as melanoma, head and neck, liver or kidney cancer. Here the sequenced sample was CD4+ or CD8+ T cells sorted from blood, taken in a trial of the OX40 agonist ivuxolimab. The chain has TRBV2 and TRBJ2-5; 8 nucleotides match TRBD1. CDR3 nucleotide sequence: TGTGCCAGCAGCGCCATCACCGGGACAGGAGAGACCCAGTACTTC. It specifies CASSAITGTGETQYF.